This T cell receptor beta chain was identified in a study of blood T cell repertoires in COVID-19. The cohort comprised adults aged about 18 to 100 years residing in approximately 25 US areas. For recovered donors of Cohort 3, there were two negative PCRs, clearance, or symptom resolution. Only in-frame clones appear in the TCRdb table, and some are missing; sequencing was by immunoSEQ multiplex PCR. In the table there are 320,000 or so clones, around nine tenths of which are singletons. The sequence was collected from a man aged 25-45 years who had recovered from COVID-19. Material for sequencing was PBMCs or T cells enriched from blood (not recorded which).

The CDR3 reads CASSPRQGAAYGYTF. The CDR3, as DNA: TGTGCCAGCAGTCCCCGACAGGGAGCGGCCTATGGCTACACCTTC. V gene TRBV6-5 combines with J gene TRBJ1-2; 7 bases are shared with TRBD1. Trimming removed 5 bases from V and 4 bases from J; junction bases left unmatched: 10. The CDR3 runs to 15 residues. Germline CDR1 is MNHEY and CDR2 is SVGAGI.